Each of the 32 T cell receptor beta chains below was sequenced from the same sample in a study of T cells in Graves' hyperthyroidism and ophthalmopathy. RNA transcripts provided the source from which TCR beta CDR3 regions were amplified. HTBI primers were used for first-round RT-PCR of the TCR CDR3. TCRdb processed the multiplex PCR reads anew with MiXCR; each CDR3 protein has one entry. The sample lists hundreds of thousands of distinct CDR3 sequences; about 20% were seen once. The sequencing sample was made of blood. All receptors derive from a young man with Graves' ophthalmopathy.

This clonotype was detected a few times. CDR3 amino acids: CASSPLGGQGNQPQHF. For the CDR3, the DNA is TGTGCCAGCAGCCCTTTGGGGGGACAGGGCAATCAGCCCCAGCATTTT. This chain connects TRBV6-1 to TRBJ1-5; 8 nucleotides match TRBD1. This CDR3 contains 16 residues. Per germline, CDR1 MNHNS and CDR2 SASEGT. Trimming at V came to 6 bases and at J to 2 bases, leaving 9 bases not matched to a gene.

This clonotype was seen many times. V is TRBV11-2 and J is TRBJ2-7, with D tentatively TRBD2 (6 bases). The CDR3 sequence is 17 residues long. Germline-derived CDR1 and CDR2 are SGHAT and FQNNGV. V lost 5 bases, J lost 0 bases, and 20 bases lay in between. The CDR3 coding sequence is TGTGCCAGCAGCAGTGCCTTCGGGGGTAAGAGCTCCTACGAGCAGTACTTC. It codes for CASSSAFGGKSSYEQYF.

The V call is TRBV7-9, the J call TRBJ1-5; unclear D gene. This CDR3 region has 15 residues. Germline CDR1 is SEHNR and CDR2 is FQNEAQ (reference sequence). V lost 6 bases and J lost 6, with 18 bases in between. The CDR3, as DNA: TGTGCCAGCAGTCCACTGGGCTCATCCGGTCAGCCCCAGCATTTT. Residues: CASSPLGSSGQPQHF.

J is TRBJ2-1 and V is TRBV9; 7 bases fit TRBD2. CDR3 length: 16 amino acids. The V and J ends lost 0 bases and 4 bases, in that order; junction bases with no gene match: 7. The germline CDR1 and CDR2 sequences are SGDLS and YYNGEE. The CDR3: CASSVGFGGGYNEQFF. The CDR3 DNA sequence: TGTGCCAGCAGCGTAGGGTTTGGGGGGGGGTACAATGAGCAGTTCTTC.

The J gene is TRBJ2-4, the V gene TRBV7-2, with D unclear. The CDR3 consists of 15 residues. The V end was cut by 6 bases, the J end by 8 bases, with 20 bases between. Per germline, CDR1 SGHTA and CDR2 FQGNSA. CDR3 in DNA: TGTGCCAGCAGTTTTCGTCGACCCAATGTGGACATTCAGTACTTC. As protein: CASSFRRPNVDIQYF.

This clonotype was detected many times. This chain connects TRBV11-2 to TRBJ2-2, with D maybe TRBD1 (5 bases). The V end lost 0 bases, the J end lost 2 bases, and 10 bases lay between the germline ends. The CDR3 totals 16 residues. Germline assignment: CDR1 SGHAT and CDR2 FQNNGV. CDR3 nucleotide sequence: TGTGCCAGCAGCTTAGACAGGGTCGCCAACACCGGGGAGCTGTTTTTT. Amino acid sequence: CASSLDRVANTGELFF.

This clonotype was detected ten times or more. This rearrangement joins TRBV20-1 to TRBJ2-1, with D possibly TRBD2 on 5 matching bases. The length of the CDR3 is 15 residues. Germline loops: CDR1 DFQATT, CDR2 SNEGSKA (reference sequence). V was shortened by 1 base and J by 0 bases, with 10 bases between the two germline ends. The DNA of the CDR3 is TGCAGTGCTAGAGCGGCGGGCCGCTCCTACAATGAGCAGTTCTTC. Translation gives CSARAAGRSYNEQFF.

The chain joins TRBV7-2 to TRBJ2-1; D uncertain. Germline V CDR1 and CDR2: SGHTA, FQGNSA. V lost 1 base to trimming and J lost 9 bases, with 16 bases between them. This CDR3 is 15 amino acids long. CDR3 nucleotide sequence: TGTGCCAGCAGCTTAGATGTGGGTAGCCCGCGTGAGCAGTTCTTC. This sequence encodes CASSLDVGSPREQFF.

In its sample, this clonotype was seen many times. The chain links TRBV4-3 to TRBJ2-2; D remains ambiguous. Germline CDR1 reads LGHNA; CDR2 reads YSLEER. Trimming stripped 4 bases from V and 5 bases from J, with 8 bases between. The CDR3 has 13 amino acids. This CDR3 reads CASSRLGTGELFF. For the CDR3, the DNA is TGCGCCAGCAGCCGCCTAGGGACCGGGGAGCTGTTTTTT.

A note on this clonotype: A much larger clone is a single base away; this may be a read error. This chain uses TRBV5-1 with TRBJ1-6, with D uncertain. Germline V lookup: CDR1 SGHRS, CDR2 YFSETQ. The length of the CDR3 is 16 residues. CDR3 protein: CASSQNGAYTDSPPHF. Written as DNA, the CDR3 is TGCGCCAGCAGCCAAAATGGAGCCTACACGGATTCACCCCCCCACTTT.

This clonotype has at least ten counts. The chain recombines TRBV12-3 or TRBV12-4 with TRBJ1-1; D not resolved. V gave up 1 base and J gave up 5 bases, with 11 bases separating them. CDR3 length equals 14 residues. DNA of the CDR3: TGTGCCAGCAGTTTAGAGGCAGCTTTAACTGAAGCTTTCTTT. Protein product: CASSLEAALTEAFF.

The rearrangement uses TRBV10-3 and TRBJ2-1, with D tentatively TRBD1 (5 bases). CDR3 length equals 11 residues. The V and J ends lost 7 bases and 5 bases respectively, with 6 bases between them. Germline V gene sequence: CDR1 ENHRY, CDR2 SYGVKD. CDR3 sequence reads: CAITDNNEQFF. CDR3 nucleotide sequence: TGTGCCATCACGGACAACAATGAGCAGTTCTTC.

The rearrangement joins TRBV6-2 or TRBV6-3 to TRBJ2-3, with 8 bases fitting TRBD2. Germline values: CDR1 MNHEY, CDR2 SVGEGT. This CDR3 has 15 residues. CDR3: CAVKNIGGGADTQYF. The CDR3, as DNA: TGTGCGGTAAAAAACATCGGGGGGGGCGCAGATACGCAGTATTTT.

This clonotype appeared a few times. The chain is built from TRBV27 and TRBJ2-5; a possible D gene is TRBD1 (7 bases). Germline V lookup: CDR1 MNHEY, CDR2 SMNVEV (reference sequence). The V end lost 4 bases, the J end lost 5 bases, and 14 bases lay between the germline ends. The CDR3 runs to 14 residues. The CDR3 is CASSSQGGYETQYF. The DNA for the CDR3 is TGTGCCAGCAGTTCTCAGGGGGGATACGAGACCCAGTACTTC.

This clonotype was seen a handful of times. The rearrangement joins TRBV6-1 to TRBJ2-7, with 7 bases matching TRBD1. J gave up 2 bases and V 6 bases, and 7 bases lay outside the gene matches. The CDR3 extends over 14 amino acids. Germline-derived CDR1 and CDR2 are MNHNS and SASEGT. In nucleotides, the CDR3 is TGTGCCAGCAGGGACCCGGGACAGCCCTACGAGCAGTACTTC. Translating gives CASRDPGQPYEQYF.

J is TRBJ2-5 and V is TRBV9; tentatively, D is TRBD2 (6 bases). The length of the CDR3 is 15 residues. Deletions cut 0 bases from V and 4 bases from J, with 13 bases between. Germline CDR1 is SGDLS and CDR2 is YYNGEE. The CDR3 loop reads CASSVGLQGGETQYF. DNA for the CDR3: TGTGCCAGCAGCGTAGGCCTTCAGGGAGGAGAGACCCAGTACTTC.

For the CDR3, the DNA is TGTGCCAGCAGTCCCGGGTCCGGGGGCAGGAAGGGCCCCCACTTT. Translating gives CASSPGSGGRKGPHF. The rearrangement links TRBV6-1 to TRBJ1-6, with D tentatively TRBD1 (6 bases). The V and J ends lost 5 bases and 18 bases respectively, with 26 bases between them. CDR1 is MNHNS, CDR2 SASEGT, per germline. The CDR3 loop spans 15 amino acids.

V gene TRBV14 combines with J gene TRBJ2-2; no firm D call. This CDR3 contains 14 residues. Germline V gene lookup returns CDR1 SGHDN and CDR2 FVKESK. V lost 4 bases to trimming and J lost 0 bases, with 6 bases between them. CDR3 nucleotide sequence: TGTGCCAGCAGCCGACGGACGAACACCGGGGAGCTGTTTTTT. Translating gives CASSRRTNTGELFF.

The V call is TRBV28, the J call TRBJ2-2; 12 nucleotides line up with TRBD2. The germline gives CDR1 MDHEN, CDR2 SYDVKM. Trimming cost V 7 bases and J 5 bases; bases outside gene matches: 5. The CDR3 spans 15 residues. The CDR3 nucleotides read TGTGCCAGCAAGTGGACTAGCGGGGCAACCGGGGAGCTGTTTTTT. Translated, it gives CASKWTSGATGELFF.

The V call is TRBV3-1, the J call TRBJ2-7; D might be TRBD1 (6 bases). Looked up from germline, CDR1 is LGHDT and CDR2 is YNNKEL (reference sequence). The V gene lost 4 bases and the J gene lost 4 bases, with 14 bases spanning the gap. CDR3 size: 14 residues. The CDR3 DNA follows: TGTGCCAGCAGCCCAAGTGGACAGTTTTACGAGCAGTACTTC. This translates into CASSPSGQFYEQYF.

The table lists this clonotype with many counts. The chain is built from TRBV5-1 and TRBJ1-1, with TRBD1 matching 9 bases. Germline lookup yields CDR1 SGHRS and CDR2 YFSETQ. V gave up 4 bases and J gave up 7 bases; unmatched junction bases: 8. The CDR3 spans 14 residues. The CDR3 is CASSGTGLDGEAFF. CDR3 bases: TGCGCCAGCAGCGGGACAGGGTTGGACGGTGAAGCTTTCTTT.

Only a few counts were recorded for this clonotype. The rearrangement links TRBV28 to TRBJ2-7; maybe TRBD1 (6 bases). This CDR3 has 14 amino acids. Germline V gene data show CDR1 as MDHEN and CDR2 as SYDVKM. Trimming took off 4 bases at V and 2 bases at J, with 12 bases between the two ends. CDR3 sequence (DNA): TGTGCCAGCAGTTCGGGCGGACAGACCTACGAGCAGTACTTC. This sequence encodes CASSSGGQTYEQYF.

This clonotype has just a few counts. The J gene is TRBJ2-3, the V gene TRBV7-2; D is possibly TRBD2 (5 bases). Between the trimmed V and J ends, which lost 3 bases and 2 bases, there was a span of 6 bases. The CDR3 runs 13 residues. Germline values: CDR1 SGHTA, CDR2 FQGNSA. The chain's CDR3 is CASSFGLTDTQYF. For the CDR3, the DNA is TGTGCCAGCAGCTTTGGACTCACAGATACGCAGTATTTT.

The chain combines TRBV5-6 with TRBJ2-7, with D perhaps matching TRBD2 (6 bases). The germline gives CDR1 SGHDT, CDR2 YYEEEE. Trimming removed 4 bases at V and 7 bases at J, with 12 bases between. This CDR3 comprises 12 residues. As DNA, the CDR3 is TGTGCCAGCAGCACCCAGGCGGGAGAGCAGTACTTC. This codes for CASSTQAGEQYF.

This clonotype was detected many times. The chain employs TRBV28 and TRBJ2-7; the D gene is possibly TRBD2 (5 bases). The CDR3 runs 16 residues. CDR1 and CDR2 (germline): MDHEN, SYDVKM. V lost 7 bases to trimming and J lost 0 bases, with 19 bases between them. The CDR3: CASTLRRKRNSYEQYF. The CDR3 nucleotides read TGTGCCAGCACCCTAAGGAGGAAGCGGAACTCCTACGAGCAGTACTTC.

The CDR3 sequence: CASNTSVYQPQHF. In DNA form, the CDR3 reads TGTGCCAGTAACACCTCCGTCTATCAGCCCCAGCATTTT. The rearrangement links TRBV19 to TRBJ1-5; no clear D gene. The CDR3 totals 13 residues. Between the trimmed V and J ends, which lost 7 bases and 5 bases, there was a span of 12 bases. Germline V gene data show CDR1 as LNHDA and CDR2 as SQIVND (reference sequence).

This clonotype was seen more than once but under ten times. The gene calls are TRBV29-1 and TRBJ2-1; 9 bases agree with TRBD2. J lost 5 bases, V lost 3 bases, and 5 bases had no gene match. The CDR3 is 14 residues long. Germline V lookup: CDR1 SQVTM, CDR2 ANQGSEA. The DNA for the CDR3 is TGCAGCGTTGATGGCGGGAGGGCGGACAATGAGCAGTTCTTC. Protein: CSVDGGRADNEQFF.

This clonotype was detected a few times. V and J are TRBV9 and TRBJ2-4; a weak D match, TRBD2 (7 bases). Germline CDR1 is SGDLS and CDR2 is YYNGEE. The V gene lost 0 bases and the J gene lost 5 bases, with 15 bases spanning the gap. This CDR3 contains 16 residues. The CDR3 DNA reads as TGTGCCAGCAGCGTAGATTTGGAGGGGGGGCAAAACATTCAGTACTTC. Translated: CASSVDLEGGQNIQYF.

This clonotype was seen repeatedly, ten times or more. J is TRBJ2-1 and V is TRBV9; TRBD1 agrees at 7 bases. The CDR3 has 17 amino acids. J was trimmed by 8 bases and V by 4 bases; bases with no gene match: 18. From germline, CDR1 is SGDLS and CDR2 YYNGEE. CDR3 nucleotide sequence: TGTGCCAGCAGCAAGACAGGGACGGGCGTCAGGGGCGATGAGCAGTTCTTC. It is translated as CASSKTGTGVRGDEQFF.

V gene TRBV20-1 combines with J gene TRBJ2-7; 8 bases align to TRBD1. J lost 0 bases, V lost 3 bases, and 4 bases had no gene match. Germline CDR1 DFQATT, CDR2 SNEGSKA (reference sequence). The CDR3 length is 14 residues. As DNA, the CDR3 is TGCAGTGCTAGTGATGGGACAGGCTCCTACGAGCAGTACTTC. Residues: CSASDGTGSYEQYF.

This clonotype was detected many times. The genes are TRBV27 and TRBJ1-6; D perhaps matches TRBD1 (5 bases). Trimming removed 2 bases from V and 6 bases from J, with 8 bases in between. Germline V gives CDR1 MNHEY, CDR2 SMNVEV (reference sequence). The CDR3 is made up of 14 amino acids. CDR3 DNA: TGTGCCAGCAGTTTAGGAGGGACTAATTCACCCCTCCACTTT. Its translation: CASSLGGTNSPLHF.

There are a few counts of this clonotype. The V and J genes are TRBV11-1 and TRBJ2-3; the D gene is possibly TRBD2 (6 bases). This CDR3 spans 14 amino acids. The germline V gene has CDR1 SGHAT and CDR2 FQDESV (reference sequence). Trimming removed 3 bases from V and 3 bases from J, with 10 bases in between. CDR3 sequence: CASSLRGETDTQYF. CDR3 sequence (DNA): TGTGCCAGCAGCTTGCGGGGTGAAACAGATACGCAGTATTTT.